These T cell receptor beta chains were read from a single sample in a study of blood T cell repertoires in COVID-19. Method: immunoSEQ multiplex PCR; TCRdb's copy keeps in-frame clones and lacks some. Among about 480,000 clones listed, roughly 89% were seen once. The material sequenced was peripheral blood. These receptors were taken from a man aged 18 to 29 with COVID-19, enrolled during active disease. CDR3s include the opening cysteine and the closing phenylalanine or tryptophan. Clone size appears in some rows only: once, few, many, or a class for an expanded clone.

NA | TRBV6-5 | CASSQYPGGYEQYF
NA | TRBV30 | CAWSQGRAEAFF
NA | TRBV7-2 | CASSLGALAKNIQYF
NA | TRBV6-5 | CAGEGEYTDTQYF
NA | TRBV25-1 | CASRNPDGGQYF
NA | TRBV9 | CASSAWDRAPVGYTF
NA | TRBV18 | CASSQDRGKYEQYF
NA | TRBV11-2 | CASSPGVNTGELFF
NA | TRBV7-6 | CASSFSLYNEQFF
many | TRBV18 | CASSLKGDQPQHF
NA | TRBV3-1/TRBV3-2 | CASSQRTSGRKETQYF
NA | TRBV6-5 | CASRSYREQYF
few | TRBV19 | CASSLAGGPVGELFF
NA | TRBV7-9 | CAIIPVTVGRDTQYF
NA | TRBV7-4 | CASSLVGVRGAGVEKLFF
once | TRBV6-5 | CASSYQGYTQYF
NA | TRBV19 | CASSLSPRELFF
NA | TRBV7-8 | CASSAGDRFNGYTF
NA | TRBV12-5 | CASGLVQGGNTEAFF
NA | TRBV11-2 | CASSLAGFAETQYF
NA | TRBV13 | CASSLLRGGRAVSSEQYF
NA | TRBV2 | CASSEAFPGTGELFF
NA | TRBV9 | CASSTGQGSYNEQFF
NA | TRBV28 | CASSLLAGGRNEQFF
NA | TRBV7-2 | CASSPTPIGIYTDTQYF
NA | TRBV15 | CATSTGDRAHEQYF
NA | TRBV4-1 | CASSHPGQDKSPLHF
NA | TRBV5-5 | CASSSTGGSNQPQHF
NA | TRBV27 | CASSRDKAGNTIYF
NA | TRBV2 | CASRPGLSSYNEQFF
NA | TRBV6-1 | CASSESGRAETQYF
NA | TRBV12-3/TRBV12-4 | CASRSGLVQFF